These T cell receptor beta chains were read from a single sample in a study of beta chain features in type 1 diabetes. The protocol was immunoSEQ multiplex PCR, while the TCRdb copy is restricted to in-frame clones and leaves out a portion. The table has some 700,000 clones, under 15% seen once. The sample was naive CD4+ T cells from blood. Receptor source: a young man with type 1 diabetes. Both conserved end residues are part of each CDR3. A D gene is named only where the DNA matches it firmly. Only part of the rows carry a size: once, few, many, or a class if the clone is expanded.

DNA	CDR3	length	size	J	V	D
TGTGCCAGCAGTTTCTCAGCGATCAAGCAGTACTTC	CASSFSAIKQYF	12	-	TRBJ2-7	TRBV28	-
TGTGCCAGCAGTGAACAGGGACAGGGCATCGGCTACACCTTC	CASSEQGQGIGYTF	14	-	TRBJ1-2	TRBV2	TRBD1
TGTGCCAGTAGTATAATGCAGATCTATGGCTACACCTTC	CASSIMQIYGYTF	13	-	TRBJ1-2	TRBV19	-
TGTGCCAGCAGCCTCAGACTAGCTACCTACAATGAGCAGTTCTTC	CASSLRLATYNEQFF	15	few	TRBJ2-1	TRBV7-2	TRBD2
TGTGCCAGCAGCGCCGGGAATGCGCGGGAGCAGTACTTC	CASSAGNAREQYF	13	few	TRBJ2-7	TRBV9	-
TGTGCCAGCAGCGACCCGGGACAGGGGGTAATCGGGGAGCTGTTTTTT	CASSDPGQGVIGELFF	16	few	TRBJ2-2	TRBV7-8	TRBD1
TGTGCCAGCTCACCACCGATGGACCCGAACTATGGCTACACCTTC	CASSPPMDPNYGYTF	15	-	TRBJ1-2	TRBV18	-
TGCAGCGCGGCCCCGGGACTAACAGGCACAGATACGCAGTATTTT	CSAAPGLTGTDTQYF	15	-	TRBJ2-3	TRBV29-1	TRBD2
TGTGCCAGCAGCCTTAGAGGAAGGGACAGGGATATAGATACGCAGTATTTT	CASSLRGRDRDIDTQYF	17	-	TRBJ2-3	TRBV7-8	TRBD1
TGTGCCAGCAGTTTCCTCACCCCGGGACAGGGGATTCAAGAGACCCAGTACTTC	CASSFLTPGQGIQETQYF	18	-	TRBJ2-5	TRBV28	TRBD1
TGCAGTGCAACCTTGGGGTACGAGCAGTACTTC	CSATLGYEQYF	11	-	TRBJ2-7	TRBV20-1	-
TGTGCCAGCAGTTCGGGACAGGGAGATAATTCACCCCTCCACTTT	CASSSGQGDNSPLHF	15	few	TRBJ1-6	TRBV27	TRBD1
TGTGCCTGGAGTATAAGGACTAGCGGCTTCGCAGATACGCAGTATTTT	CAWSIRTSGFADTQYF	16	few	TRBJ2-3	TRBV30	TRBD2
TGTGCCAGCAGCCAAAGGTGGGCGAGCTCCTACGAGCAGTACTTC	CASSQRWASSYEQYF	15	few	TRBJ2-7	TRBV14	-
TGCAGCGTTGACGGTAGGGCAGGGCAAGAGACCCAGTACTTC	CSVDGRAGQETQYF	14	-	TRBJ2-5	TRBV29-1	-
TGTGCCAGCTCACCAAACCGGGACAGGGAAGCTTTCTTT	CASSPNRDREAFF	13	-	TRBJ1-1	TRBV18	TRBD1
TGTGCCATCAGTGAATTTATGGAGACCCAGTACTTC	CAISEFMETQYF	12	few	TRBJ2-5	TRBV10-3	-
TGTGCCAGCAGTTTAAACAGGAATGGCTACACCTTC	CASSLNRNGYTF	12	few	TRBJ1-2	TRBV6-1	-
TGTGCCTGGAGTGTAGGGACAGGGCCCGGGGCCAACGTCCTGACTTTC	CAWSVGTGPGANVLTF	16	-	TRBJ2-6	TRBV30	TRBD1
TGTGCCAGCAGCCCGCGAGAGGGCGGAGAGACCCAGTACTTC	CASSPREGGETQYF	14	-	TRBJ2-5	TRBV9	-
TGTGCCAGTAGCCCCGGGACAGGGGACAATCAGCCCCAGCATTTT	CASSPGTGDNQPQHF	15	-	TRBJ1-5	TRBV19	TRBD1
TGCAGCGTTGTCCCAGAGAACACTGAAGCTTTCTTT	CSVVPENTEAFF	12	-	TRBJ1-1	TRBV29-1	-
TGTGCCAGCAGCTGGGCACAAGAGACCCAGTACTTC	CASSWAQETQYF	12	-	TRBJ2-5	TRBV7-8	-
TGTGCCATGGGGACAGGGAGCAATCAGCCCCAGCATTTT	CAMGTGSNQPQHF	13	few	TRBJ1-5	TRBV28	TRBD1
TGTGCCTGGAGTGTGGGCACAGATACGCAGTATTTT	CAWSVGTDTQYF	12	many	TRBJ2-3	TRBV30	-
TGTGCCAGCAACAGGGAAAACTCCTACAATGAGCAGTTCTTC	CASNRENSYNEQFF	14	few	TRBJ2-1	TRBV11-2	-
TGTGCCAGCAGTTCTTCCACAAAGGCCTCCTCCTACGAGCAGTACTTC	CASSSSTKASSYEQYF	16	few	TRBJ2-7	TRBV6-7	-
TGTGCCAGCAGCCTCAGGACAGGGGGCCTGGTATACACCGGGGAGCTGTTTTTT	CASSLRTGGLVYTGELFF	18	-	TRBJ2-2	TRBV14	TRBD1
TGCGCCAGCAGCCCCGTACCGGGACAGGGGAGGGAGGCTAACTATGGCTACACCTTC	CASSPVPGQGREANYGYTF	19	-	TRBJ1-2	TRBV4-1	TRBD1
TGCAGCGTTGAGGGTGGTATCTATGGCTACACCTTC	CSVEGGIYGYTF	12	-	TRBJ1-2	TRBV29-1	-
TGTGCCTGGAGTGCGATCGTAGGGTCCGGCTACACCTTC	CAWSAIVGSGYTF	13	-	TRBJ1-2	TRBV30	-